These 11 T cell receptor beta chains share one sample of origin, sequenced in a study of blood T cell repertoires in COVID-19. Assay used: immunoSEQ multiplex PCR; TCRdb lists only in-frame clones, some missing. The profile shows some 95,000 clones, over 70% of them singletons. The source material was peripheral blood. The receptors were sampled from a man between 70 and 80 years old with acute or convalescent COVID-19.

The chain couples TRBV4-3 to TRBJ2-7; a weak D match, TRBD2 (6 bases). This CDR3 region has 15 residues. V lost 2 bases to trimming and J lost 4 bases, with 15 bases between them. Per the germline V gene, CDR1 is LGHNA and CDR2 is YSLEER. CDR3: CASSQPGTPHYEQYF. CDR3 in DNA: TGCGCCAGCAGCCAACCCGGGACTCCGCATTACGAGCAGTACTTC.

The gene calls are TRBV30 and TRBJ1-1, with D maybe TRBD1 (6 bases). This CDR3 contains 13 residues. Trimming pared 2 bases from V and 2 bases from J, leaving 9 bases between. In germline, CDR1 is GTSNPN, CDR2 SVGIG (reference sequence). The DNA of the CDR3 is TGTGCCTGGAGTCGGACAGCAAACACTGAAGCTTTCTTT. Its translation: CAWSRTANTEAFF.

This clone was counted only a few times. The chain links TRBV12-5 to TRBJ2-1; tentatively, D is TRBD1 (6 bases). Trimming pared 2 bases from V and 8 bases from J, leaving 10 bases between. Germline V gene data show CDR1 as LGHNT and CDR2 as FRNRAP. This CDR3 is 13 amino acids long. The CDR3 protein is CASGLIYRDEQFF. CDR3 sequence (DNA): TGTGCTAGTGGTTTGATTTACAGGGATGAGCAGTTCTTC.

The rearrangement joins TRBV28 to TRBJ2-6; TRBD2 is a possible D gene (5 bases). With 2 bases removed from V and 4 bases from J, the gap between germline ends came to 12 bases. Per the germline V gene, CDR1 is MDHEN and CDR2 is SYDVKM. The CDR3 consists of 16 residues. The CDR3 DNA reads as TGTGCCAGCAGTTTAGGAGGCCTAGGGGGGGCCAACGTCCTGACTTTC. Its translation: CASSLGGLGGANVLTF.

This clone turned up a few times. The rearrangement links TRBV9 to TRBJ2-5; maybe TRBD2 (7 bases). The CDR3 is 13 amino acids. V lost 6 bases and J lost 5, with 14 bases in between. The germline gives CDR1 SGDLS, CDR2 YYNGEE. In DNA, the CDR3 is TGTGCCAGCAAGGGGGGGACTACGGAGACCCAGTACTTC. It is translated as CASKGGTTETQYF.

This clone occurred a few times. The rearrangement uses TRBV7-3 and TRBJ1-1; no clear D gene. V was shortened by 2 bases and J by 3 bases, with 10 bases between the two germline ends. The CDR3 extends over 14 amino acids. Germline loops: CDR1 SGHTA, CDR2 FQGTGA. The CDR3 nucleotides read TGTGCCAGCAGCTTAGGAGGGCTTGACACTGAAGCTTTCTTT. Translated: CASSLGGLDTEAFF.

This clone was observed a handful of times. The CDR3, as DNA: TGTGCCAGCAGCTCACTGGACAGGGAAAGGGGAGACACTGAAGCTTTCTTT. It yields the protein CASSSLDRERGDTEAFF. The chain links TRBV13 to TRBJ1-1, with 8 bases that match TRBD1. V was pared by 4 bases and J by 3 bases, with 13 bases of the junction left unmatched. CDR3 length equals 17 residues. The V gene's germline CDR1 is PRHDT and CDR2 FYEKMQ (reference sequence).

The chain links TRBV18 to TRBJ2-2, with 7 nucleotides matching TRBD2. Per germline, CDR1 KGHSH and CDR2 LQKENI. The CDR3 loop spans 15 amino acids. The V and J ends lost 3 bases and 2 bases, in that order; junction bases with no gene match: 3. The CDR3 DNA reads as TGTGCCAGCTCACCCCTAGCGGAAAACACCGGGGAGCTGTTTTTT. This sequence encodes CASSPLAENTGELFF.

This clone was seen a handful of times. This sequence joins TRBV24-1 and TRBJ2-3; 12 bases fit TRBD2. The ends lost 7 bases at V and 5 bases at J; junction bases unmatched: 0. Germline lookup yields CDR1 KGHDR and CDR2 SFDVKD. The CDR3 loop spans 13 amino acids. The DNA for the CDR3 is TGTGCCACCAGGGGACTAGCGGGAGATACGCAGTATTTT. It specifies CATRGLAGDTQYF.

This sequence joins TRBV20-1 and TRBJ1-2; 12 positions agree with TRBD1. The germline gives CDR1 DFQATT, CDR2 SNEGSKA (reference sequence). J was trimmed by 4 bases and V by 3 bases; bases with no gene match: 9. The CDR3 contains 16 residues. The CDR3 here is CSASPPGTGGTYGYTF. The CDR3 DNA reads as TGCAGTGCTAGTCCCCCCGGGACAGGGGGCACCTATGGCTACACCTTC.

Only a few counts were recorded for this clone. This chain uses TRBV7-2 with TRBJ2-5, with TRBD2 matching over 7 bases. The V and J ends lost 6 bases and 5 bases, in that order; junction bases with no gene match: 6. This CDR3 has 13 residues. CDR1 and CDR2 (germline): SGHTA, FQGNSA. CDR3 loop: CASRLTSLETQYF. The DNA for the CDR3 is TGTGCCAGCAGACTGACTAGCTTGGAGACCCAGTACTTC. Drawing the rest from reference TRBV7-2 and TRBJ2-5, the complete variable domain is GAGVSQSPSNKVTEKGKDVELRCDPISGHTALYWYRQSLGQGLEFLIYFQGNSAPDKSGLPSDRFSAERTGGSVSTLTIQRTQQEDSAVYLCASRLTSLETQYFGPGTRLLVL.